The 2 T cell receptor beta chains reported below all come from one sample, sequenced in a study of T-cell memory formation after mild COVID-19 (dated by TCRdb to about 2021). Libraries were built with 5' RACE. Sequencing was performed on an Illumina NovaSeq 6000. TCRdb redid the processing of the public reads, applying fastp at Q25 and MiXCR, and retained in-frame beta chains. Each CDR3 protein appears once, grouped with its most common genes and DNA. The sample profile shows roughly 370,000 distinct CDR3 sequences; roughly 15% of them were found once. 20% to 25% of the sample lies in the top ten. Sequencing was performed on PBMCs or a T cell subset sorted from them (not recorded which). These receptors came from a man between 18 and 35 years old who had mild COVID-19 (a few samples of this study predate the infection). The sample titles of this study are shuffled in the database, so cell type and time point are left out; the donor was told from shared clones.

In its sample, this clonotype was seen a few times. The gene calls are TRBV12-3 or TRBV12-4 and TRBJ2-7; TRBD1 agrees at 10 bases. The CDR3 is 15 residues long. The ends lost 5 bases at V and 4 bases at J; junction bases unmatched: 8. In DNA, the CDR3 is TGTGCCAGCAGTAGGGGACCGGGACAGGGGTACGAGCAGTACTTC. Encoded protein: CASSRGPGQGYEQYF.

The CDR3 DNA is TGTGCCAGCAGTTTAATAGCGGGGGGGTACAATGAGCAGTTCTTC. Translating gives CASSLIAGGYNEQFF. The J gene is TRBJ2-1, the V gene TRBV6-5; 11 nucleotides agree with TRBD2. J lost 4 bases, V lost 4 bases, and 3 bases had no gene match. Germline V gene lookup returns CDR1 MNHEY and CDR2 SVGAGI. The CDR3 length is 15 residues.